The rows below give T cell receptor beta chains drawn from one sample of a study of T cells in tuberculosis. Some clones are missing from TCRdb's copy, which holds only in-frame ones; the method was immunoSEQ multiplex PCR. The sample contains 54,000 or so clones, around 81% of which appear only once. The sample was CD1b-GMM tetramer-negative cells sorted from PBMCs. All receptors come from an adult woman with latent tuberculosis. Both conserved end residues are part of each CDR3. The D gene is left open where the match is weak. The size of a clone is reported for some rows only, either as once, few or many, or as a class for expanded clones.

>-|TRBJ1-2|-|TRBV4-3
CASSQGYEGSYGYTF
TGCGCCAGCAGCCAAGGCTATGAGGGATCCTATGGCTACACCTTC
>once|TRBJ2-3|TRBD2|TRBV15
CATSRAVRRGGSTDTQYF
TGTGCCACCAGCAGGGCGGTGCGGCGGGGGGGGAGCACAGATACGCAGTATTTT
>-|TRBJ2-1|-|TRBV5-6
CASSPTGDEQFF
TGTGCCAGCAGTCCAACGGGGGATGAGCAGTTCTTC
>-|TRBJ1-2|-|TRBV6-1
CASSEAPTGLYGYTF
TGTGCCAGCAGTGAAGCCCCGACAGGCCTCTATGGCTACACCTTC
>few|TRBJ2-7|TRBD2|TRBV14
CASSPGVLAGSYAEQYF
TGTGCCAGCAGCCCCGGAGTGCTAGCGGGATCCTACGCCGAGCAGTACTTC
>-|TRBJ2-7|TRBD2|TRBV5-4
CASSPGLAGDEQYF
TGTGCCAGCAGCCCGGGACTAGCGGGGGATGAGCAGTACTTC
>once|TRBJ2-3|TRBD2|TRBV7-9
CASSGLAGGADTQYF
TGTGCCAGCAGCGGACTAGCGGGAGGGGCCGATACGCAGTATTTT
>-|TRBJ2-3|TRBD2|TRBV6-5
CASSPVAGREDTQYF
TGTGCCAGCAGTCCCGTCGCCGGGAGGGAAGATACGCAGTATTTT
>-|TRBJ2-2|-|TRBV7-8
CASSANRANTGELFF
TGTGCCAGCAGCGCGAACAGGGCCAACACCGGGGAGCTGTTTTTT
>-|TRBJ1-2|TRBD1|TRBV5-8
CASSRTGAYGYTF
TGTGCCAGCAGCCGGACAGGGGCCTATGGCTACACCTTC
>-|TRBJ1-1|-|TRBV6-5
CASSSAPGGSTEAFF
TGTGCCAGCAGTTCTGCCCCGGGGGGGAGCACTGAAGCTTTCTTT
>-|TRBJ1-1|-|TRBV6-6
CASSYSSEAFF
TGTGCCAGCAGTTACTCCAGTGAAGCTTTCTTT
>once|TRBJ2-7|-|TRBV14
CASSQVRHPGYEQYF
TGTGCCAGCAGCCAAGTAAGGCATCCCGGGTACGAGCAGTACTTC
>-|TRBJ2-7|-|TRBV18
CASSPPSGYEQYF
TGTGCCAGCTCACCACCGTCCGGTTACGAGCAGTACTTC
>-|TRBJ2-7|TRBD2|TRBV7-8
CASSLTRGGPGEQYF
TGTGCCAGCAGCTTAACCCGCGGGGGACCAGGCGAGCAGTACTTC
>few|TRBJ1-1|-|TRBV19
CASSSGRDTEAFF
TGTGCCAGTAGTTCAGGGAGGGACACTGAAGCTTTCTTT